There are a few counts of the clone carrying this T cell receptor beta chain. The antigen is not known. Noted treatment: roughly 10-day PBMC culture with coronavirus spike peptide pools or control peptides (ViraFEST assay). There were positive PCR dates ranging from March to December 2020, all predating US Alpha, Beta and Delta variants. Negative selection isolated the CD4+ T cells once the cells had been cultured for approximately ten days. The V gene's germline CDR1 is SEHNR and CDR2 FQNEAQ (reference sequence). V shed 5 bases and J shed 5 bases, with 15 bases lying between them. This CDR3 has 14 amino acids. The sample comes from a study of vaccination and CD4 T cells after COVID-19. Turning to the study itself: Post-vaccination samples were procured at a median of approximately 72 days following dose two (range 14 to 241). The stimulating agents, overlapping spike peptides, came from SARS-CoV-2, HCoV-NL63, HCoV-OC43 and HCoV-229E.

Scientists ran DNA taken from cultured CD4+ T cells through the Oncomine TCR Beta short-read assay for sequencing. TCRdb reprocessed the PCR reads with MiXCR, giving one entry per CDR3 protein. The sample shows 7,500 to 10,000 distinct CDR3 sequences, roughly 24% of them seen only once. The TCR sequence derives from a human donor who had recovered from COVID-19. The sequences come from CD4+ T cells from blood, cultured in vitro, collected after SARS-CoV-2 vaccination. This sequence joins TRBV7-9 and TRBJ1-2; D is uncertain. The chain's CDR3 is CASSPLTDRYGYTF. Here the CDR3 DNA reads TGTGCCAGCAGCCCGCTGACGGATCGATATGGCTACACCTTC.